These 2 T cell receptor beta chains were sequenced from one sample in a study of radiotherapy plus CTLA-4 blockade in lung cancer. Sequencing used immunoSEQ multiplex PCR; TCRdb keeps in-frame clones, though not all of them. The repertoire includes about 120,000 clones, over 80% of them detected once, and under 8% sits in the top ten. The sequenced sample was peripheral blood, obtained from a patient treated with radiotherapy plus ipilimumab. The source is a human donor with non-small cell lung cancer that progressed on radiotherapy plus ipilimumab.

The rearrangement uses TRBV5-5 and TRBJ1-2; TRBD1 agrees at 10 bases. Germline V gene lookup returns CDR1 SGHKS and CDR2 YYEKEE (reference sequence). With V trimmed by 5 bases and J by 6 bases, 4 bases remained unmatched. The CDR3 runs 13 residues. CDR3 residues: CASRPDRGHGYTF. The CDR3, as DNA: TGTGCCAGCAGACCCGACAGGGGGCATGGCTACACCTTC.

This rearrangement joins TRBV6-6 to TRBJ1-1, with D hard to call. The CDR3 has 13 residues. V dropped 4 bases and J dropped 11 bases, with 17 bases sitting between them. Germline V CDR1 and CDR2: MNHNY, SVGAGI (reference sequence). This chain's CDR3 is CASSSPLRTGAFF. DNA for the CDR3: TGTGCCAGCAGTTCCCCTCTCAGGACGGGTGCTTTCTTT.